This T cell receptor beta chain emerged from a study of blood T cell repertoires in COVID-19. Turning to the study itself: Samples representing acute and convalescent COVID-19 were sourced from the United States, Italy and Spain. The analysed material was cDNA or gDNA that came from T cells, B-cell-depleted T cells, or PBMCs.

Clinical history as reported by participants underpinned cohort assignment. Germline-derived CDR1 and CDR2 are SGHTA and FQGNSA. This CDR3 spans 17 amino acids. V dropped 4 bases and J dropped 0 bases, with 15 bases sitting between them. Authors' data handling: Estimates of nucleated cell counts were drawn from the amplification of reference gene primers. Using immunoSEQ multiplex PCR, the repertoire was profiled, and TCRdb retains in-frame clones only, with some absent. For V, J and clone size, that table is used; D and trimming come from the DNA. The sample shows 200,000 to 250,000 clones, about nine tenths of them seen only once.

The source of this sequence is a woman aged 25 to 45 with acute COVID-19. The sample comprised PBMCs or T cells enriched from blood (not recorded which). This chain links TRBV7-2 with TRBJ2-2; D perhaps matches TRBD1 (6 bases). The CDR3 reads CASSSWTASPNTGELFF. Here the CDR3 DNA reads TGTGCCAGCAGCTCCTGGACAGCCAGCCCGAACACCGGGGAGCTGTTTTTT.